This T cell receptor beta chain was documented in a study of blood T cell repertoires in COVID-19. In this sample, this clone turned up once. Trimming cost V 8 bases and J 2 bases; bases outside gene matches: 13. The germline V gene has CDR1 SGHRS and CDR2 YFSETQ. This CDR3 contains 17 residues. TCRdb's copy holds only in-frame clones and misses some; the assay was immunoSEQ multiplex PCR. The sample comprises 70,000 or so clones, about nine tenths of which are singletons, and just under 2% rests with the top ten. The sequence came from a young man with acute or convalescent COVID-19. The chain combines TRBV5-1 with TRBJ2-1, with 10 bases matching TRBD2. Sequencing used peripheral blood. The CDR3 DNA follows: TGCGCCAGTATGGCTAGCGGGAGACCCCATGCCTACAATGAGCAGTTCTTC. Residues: CASMASGRPHAYNEQFF.